Sequencing of this T cell receptor beta chain was carried out in a study of T cell responses to AZD1222 COVID-19 vaccine. Study-level background: Recipients boosted at about 4 weeks or about 12 weeks are pooled. Overall study findings and caveats: Researchers report vaccine-associated CD4 TCRs spanning spike, with dominance at 160-218 and 743-854. Only a handful of AZD1222 recipients, roughly six in all, had baseline seropositivity. White British donors predominated, females outnumbered males, and clonal diversity was possibly underestimated.

V gave up 0 bases and J gave up 0 bases, with 7 bases separating them. The CDR3 has 15 residues. Per the germline V gene, CDR1 is SGDLS and CDR2 is YYNGEE. Method: immunoSEQ multiplex PCR; TCRdb's copy keeps in-frame clones and lacks some. Here the sample spans about 160,000 clones, 85% to 90% being singletons. Notes on this clone: Its antigen is unknown.

The V and J genes are TRBV9 and TRBJ1-5; D is undetermined. The source was peripheral blood, collected on day 0 of AZD1222 vaccination. This TCR came from an adult in good health. The CDR3 DNA reads TGTGCCAGCAGCGTAGCCCCGGATAGCAATCAGCCCCAGCATTTT. Protein product: CASSVAPDSNQPQHF.